This T cell receptor (beta chain) was recorded in a study of T cell responses to AZD1222 COVID-19 vaccine. Germline loops: CDR1 SGHRS, CDR2 YFSETQ. V lost 4 bases and J lost 1, with 11 bases in between. CDR3 length: 14 residues. Study-wide results and limits: Just a handful of AZD1222 recipients were seropositive at baseline.

In the case of this clone: Its antigen is unknown.

Some clones are missing from TCRdb's copy, which holds only in-frame ones; the method was immunoSEQ multiplex PCR. The sample consists of some 250,000 clones, about 94% of them appearing once. This specimen was peripheral blood, taken 28 days after the second AZD1222 dose. The V and J genes are TRBV5-1 and TRBJ1-1; D may be TRBD1 (5 bases). This TCR was sampled from an adult who received the AZD1222 COVID-19 vaccine. Here the CDR3 reads CASSPGTKNTEAFF. Written as DNA, the CDR3 is TGCGCCAGCAGCCCGGGGACGAAGAACACTGAAGCTTTCTTT.